The 25 T cell receptor beta chains presented below share a single source sample, sequenced in a study of blood T cell repertoires in COVID-19. Sequencing was performed with immunoSEQ multiplex PCR; in TCRdb, only in-frame clones are kept and a portion is missing. Found here are about 280,000 clones, 91% of them singletons; the top ten hold about 3%. Sequencing was carried out using PBMCs or T cells enriched from blood (not recorded which). The receptor set was obtained from a man in his forties or fifties who had been exposed to COVID-19.

The genes are TRBV4-1 and TRBJ1-2; TRBD1 is a possible D gene (6 bases). Trimming left V 3 bases short and J 3 bases short, with 11 bases between. The CDR3 contains 14 residues. Germline CDR1 and CDR2: MGHRA and YSYEKL. CDR3 sequence: CASSHQGRDYGYTF. As DNA, the CDR3 is TGCGCCAGCAGCCACCAGGGGAGGGACTATGGCTACACCTTC.

The chain combines TRBV2 with TRBJ2-7, with D unresolved. Trimming cost V 7 bases and J 2 bases, with 9 bases left between them. This CDR3 is built from 12 residues. CDR1 is SNHLY and CDR2 is FYNNEI in the germline V gene. The CDR3 DNA follows: TGTGCCAGCAATGGAGAAACCTACGAGCAGTACTTC. This gives the protein CASNGETYEQYF.

This clone was recorded once. V is TRBV9 and J is TRBJ1-4, with D possibly matching TRBD1 (6 bases). The germline CDR1 and CDR2 sequences are SGDLS and YYNGEE. The CDR3 is 17 amino acids. Between the trimmed V and J ends, which lost 0 bases and 4 bases, there was a span of 16 bases. CDR3 residues: CASSVAVQGAGNEKLFF. CDR3 in DNA: TGTGCCAGCAGCGTAGCAGTACAGGGTGCCGGTAATGAAAAACTGTTTTTT.

The rearrangement joins TRBV10-3 to TRBJ2-1; weak D call: TRBD1 (5 bases). Looked up from germline, CDR1 is ENHRY and CDR2 is SYGVKD. Trimming left V 7 bases short and J 8 bases short, with 15 bases between. This CDR3 is 13 amino acids long. The CDR3 loop is CAINSRDSYEQFF. CDR3 nucleotides: TGTGCCATCAACTCCCGAGACAGCTATGAGCAGTTCTTC.

The chain links TRBV16 to TRBJ1-4; 7 bases align to TRBD1. The germline gives CDR1 KGHSY, CDR2 FQNENV. V was pared by 2 bases and J by 2 bases, with 5 bases of the junction left unmatched. This CDR3 comprises 16 residues. For the CDR3, the DNA is TGTGCCAGCAGCCAACCCGAACAGGGGACTAATGAAAAACTGTTTTTT. Translated: CASSQPEQGTNEKLFF.

Of note for this clone: The same CDR3 arises from other DNA sequences in this sample as well. The chain is built from TRBV18 and TRBJ2-3, with 7 positions matching TRBD1. The CDR3 runs to 14 residues. The V gene end was trimmed by 3 bases and the J gene end by 0 bases; junction bases not matched to a gene: 0. The germline CDR1 and CDR2 sequences are KGHSH and LQKENI. The CDR3 loop reads CASSPDRSTDTQYF. Here the CDR3 DNA reads TGTGCCAGCTCACCGGACAGGAGCACAGATACGCAGTATTTT.

The chain employs TRBV19 and TRBJ1-5; D not resolved. The V and J ends lost 3 bases and 5 bases respectively, with 11 bases between them. The CDR3 is 14 residues long. Germline CDR1 reads LNHDA; CDR2 reads SQIVND (reference sequence). CDR3 sequence (DNA): TGTGCCAGTAGTATGCCTTTGAGGGATCAGCCCCAGCATTTT. Translating it yields CASSMPLRDQPQHF.

The chain links TRBV4-2 to TRBJ1-2; unclear D gene. Germline-derived CDR1 and CDR2 are LGHNA and YNFKEQ. The CDR3 is 15 residues long. With 4 bases removed from V and 0 bases from J, the gap between germline ends came to 12 bases. This CDR3 is CASSRVEGANYGYTF. The CDR3 DNA sequence: TGTGCCAGCAGCCGCGTAGAGGGTGCTAACTATGGCTACACCTTC.

This chain links TRBV10-3 with TRBJ2-7; unclear D gene. The CDR3 extends over 15 amino acids. Between the trimmed V and J ends, which lost 3 bases and 5 bases, there was a span of 17 bases. Germline CDR1 ENHRY, CDR2 SYGVKD. This CDR3 reads CAISEMTPVGDEQYF. The CDR3 DNA reads as TGTGCCATCAGTGAAATGACCCCCGTGGGCGACGAGCAGTACTTC.

V and J are TRBV7-9 and TRBJ1-1; TRBD1 matches 7 bases. Unmatched junction bases numbered 4, after V lost 6 bases and J lost 3 bases. Germline CDR1 SEHNR, CDR2 FQNEAQ (reference sequence). There are 13 residues in the CDR3. The chain's CDR3 is CASRRQGDTEAFF. DNA for the CDR3: TGTGCCAGCAGGCGACAGGGCGACACTGAAGCTTTCTTT.

The V and J genes are TRBV5-1 and TRBJ2-7; 11 bases agree with TRBD2. CDR1 SGHRS and CDR2 YFSETQ come from the germline V gene. J gave up 2 bases and V 2 bases, and 9 bases lay outside the gene matches. This CDR3 region has 17 residues. The CDR3, as DNA: TGCGCCAGCAGCTTTATACCGGGACTAGCGGAGACCTACGAGCAGTACTTC. It yields the protein CASSFIPGLAETYEQYF.

This rearrangement joins TRBV9 to TRBJ2-5, with D uncertain. The CDR3 totals 14 residues. The germline V and J ends were trimmed by 4 bases and 5 bases, with 15 bases remaining between them. Germline CDR1 is SGDLS and CDR2 is YYNGEE. The CDR3 DNA is TGTGCCAGCAGCCCCAGCCACTATCTGGAGACCCAGTACTTC. Amino acid sequence: CASSPSHYLETQYF.

The rearrangement joins TRBV11-2 to TRBJ2-5, with D possibly matching TRBD2 (6 bases). The CDR3 runs 15 residues. Per the germline V gene, CDR1 is SGHAT and CDR2 is FQNNGV. Trimming cost V 3 bases and J 1 base, with 12 bases left between them. The CDR3 bases are TGTGCCAGCAGCTTTGGGGCGGGATTCCAAGAGACCCAGTACTTC. This translates into CASSFGAGFQETQYF.

This chain uses TRBV27 with TRBJ2-7; 8 positions agree with TRBD2. Trimming cost V 5 bases and J 6 bases; bases outside gene matches: 12. Germline V gene sequence: CDR1 MNHEY, CDR2 SMNVEV (reference sequence). The CDR3 has 15 residues. The CDR3 loop reads CASSPLGLAHLEQYF. The CDR3 DNA follows: TGTGCCAGCAGTCCCCTCGGACTAGCCCATCTCGAGCAGTACTTC.

The chain joins TRBV11-2 to TRBJ2-5; perhaps TRBD1 as D (5 bases). V gave up 5 bases and J gave up 7 bases, with 23 bases separating them. Germline assignment: CDR1 SGHAT and CDR2 FQNNGV. CDR3 length: 16 residues. The CDR3 DNA reads as TGTGCCAGCAGCCGCGACCCCTTAGGGGTTTTCGGGACCCAGTACTTC. Its protein is CASSRDPLGVFGTQYF.

The rearrangement uses TRBV27 and TRBJ2-3; TRBD2 is a possible D gene (6 bases). The CDR3 has 15 amino acids. CDR1 and CDR2 from the germline V gene are MNHEY and SMNVEV (reference sequence). Trimming removed 4 bases from V and 5 bases from J, with 16 bases in between. The CDR3 region is CASSSLPGDIDTQYF. The CDR3, as DNA: TGTGCCAGCAGTTCCCTCCCGGGGGATATAGATACGCAGTATTTT.

This clone occurred once. This chain links TRBV9 with TRBJ1-2; D remains ambiguous. Per germline, CDR1 SGDLS and CDR2 YYNGEE. The CDR3 has 13 residues. Trimming shortened V by 0 bases and J by 2 bases, and 5 bases separated the two germline ends. CDR3 residues: CASSVGRNYGYTF. As DNA, the CDR3 is TGTGCCAGCAGCGTAGGCAGAAACTATGGCTACACCTTC.

The genes are TRBV7-9 and TRBJ1-6; tentative D call: TRBD1 (5 bases). CDR3 length: 14 residues. The V gene's germline CDR1 is SEHNR and CDR2 FQNEAQ (reference sequence). The V and J ends lost 5 bases and 7 bases respectively, with 12 bases between them. Here the CDR3 DNA reads TGTGCCAGCAGCGTTATAGGGGAAAATTCACCCCTCCACTTT. Its protein is CASSVIGENSPLHF. Full variable domain (missing parts from reference TRBV7-9 and TRBJ1-6): DTGVSQNPRHKITKRGQNVTFRCDPISEHNRLYWYRQTLGQGPEFLTYFQNEAQLEKSRLLSDRFSAERPKGSFSTLEIQRTEQGDSAMYLCASSVIGENSPLHFGNGTRLTVT.

This chain joins TRBV13 and TRBJ1-1; 10 bases map to TRBD1. Germline trimming cut 5 bases from V and 1 base from J; bases unmatched to any gene: 1. Germline V lookup: CDR1 PRHDT, CDR2 FYEKMQ (reference sequence). This CDR3 spans 14 amino acids. CDR3 residues: CASSGDRGNTEAFF. The CDR3 DNA is TGTGCCAGCAGCGGGGACAGGGGGAACACTGAAGCTTTCTTT.

This chain connects TRBV5-3 to TRBJ1-5; TRBD1 matches at 7 bases. TRBV5-3 is filed as an ORF, its function uncertain. The ends lost 4 bases at V and 2 bases at J; junction bases unmatched: 21. The CDR3 contains 20 residues. CDR3 residues: CARSTPGQQSYFGCNQPQHF. The CDR3 region has the DNA TGTGCCAGAAGCACCCCGGGACAGCAGAGTTACTTTGGGTGCAATCAGCCCCAGCATTTT.

This clone was counted a single time. V is TRBV18 and J is TRBJ1-6; D not resolved. CDR1 KGHSH and CDR2 LQKENI come from the germline V gene. This CDR3 region has 13 residues. The V gene lost 5 bases and the J gene lost 10 bases, with 12 bases spanning the gap. CDR3 nucleotides: TGTGCCAGCTCAGCTGGACTTGAGTCACCCCTCCACTTT. Translated: CASSAGLESPLHF.

The chain recombines TRBV6-4 with TRBJ1-1; D gene unclear. The CDR3 runs 13 residues. The germline V gene has CDR1 MRHNA and CDR2 SNTAGT. Trimming removed 6 bases from V and 1 base from J, with 9 bases in between. The CDR3 sequence: CASSETSNTEAFF. DNA of the CDR3: TGTGCCAGCAGCGAGACTTCGAACACTGAAGCTTTCTTT.

A single count supports this clone. The chain uses TRBV4-1 and TRBJ1-4; D is undetermined. CDR3 length: 15 residues. The germline V gene has CDR1 MGHRA and CDR2 YSYEKL. Trimming cost V 0 bases and J 0 bases, with 5 bases left between them. For the CDR3, the DNA is TGCGCCAGCAGCCAAGATGCGGCAACTAATGAAAAACTGTTTTTT. Translation: CASSQDAATNEKLFF.

The V gene is TRBV5-5, the J gene TRBJ1-5; 10 nucleotides match TRBD1. The ends lost 4 bases at V and 4 bases at J; junction bases unmatched: 8. CDR3 length equals 16 residues. In germline, CDR1 is SGHKS, CDR2 YYEKEE (reference sequence). The CDR3 loop reads CASSDTTGGLNQPQHF. In DNA form, the CDR3 reads TGTGCCAGCAGCGACACGACAGGGGGCTTGAATCAGCCCCAGCATTTT.

This clone was detected only a few times. The J gene is TRBJ2-1, the V gene TRBV2, with 12 bases aligning to TRBD2. Germline CDR1 SNHLY, CDR2 FYNNEI. The V segment lost 8 bases and the J segment 0 bases; nucleotides outside the gene matches: 11. The CDR3 is made up of 18 amino acids. The CDR3 coding sequence is TGTGCCAGCGCCTCCCGACTAGCGGGGGAGGACTCCTACAATGAGCAGTTCTTC. Translated: CASASRLAGEDSYNEQFF. Full variable domain (remainder filled in from reference TRBV2 and TRBJ2-1): EPEVTQTPSHQVTQMGQEVILRCVPISNHLYFYWYRQILGQKVEFLVSFYNNEISEKSEIFDDQFSVERPDGSNFTLKIRSTKLEDSAMYFCASASRLAGEDSYNEQFFGPGTRLTVL.